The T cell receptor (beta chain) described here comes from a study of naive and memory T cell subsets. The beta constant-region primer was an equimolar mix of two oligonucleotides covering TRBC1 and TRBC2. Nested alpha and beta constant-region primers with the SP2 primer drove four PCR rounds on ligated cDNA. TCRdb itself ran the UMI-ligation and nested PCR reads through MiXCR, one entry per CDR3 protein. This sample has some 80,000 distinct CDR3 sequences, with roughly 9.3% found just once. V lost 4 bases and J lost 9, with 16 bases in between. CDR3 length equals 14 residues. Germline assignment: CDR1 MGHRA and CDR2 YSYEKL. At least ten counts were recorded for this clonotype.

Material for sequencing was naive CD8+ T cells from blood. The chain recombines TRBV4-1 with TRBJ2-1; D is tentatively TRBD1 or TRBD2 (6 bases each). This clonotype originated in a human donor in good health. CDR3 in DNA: TGCGCCAGCAGCCTCCTGGCAGGGGAGGTTGAGCAGTTCTTC. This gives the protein CASSLLAGEVEQFF.